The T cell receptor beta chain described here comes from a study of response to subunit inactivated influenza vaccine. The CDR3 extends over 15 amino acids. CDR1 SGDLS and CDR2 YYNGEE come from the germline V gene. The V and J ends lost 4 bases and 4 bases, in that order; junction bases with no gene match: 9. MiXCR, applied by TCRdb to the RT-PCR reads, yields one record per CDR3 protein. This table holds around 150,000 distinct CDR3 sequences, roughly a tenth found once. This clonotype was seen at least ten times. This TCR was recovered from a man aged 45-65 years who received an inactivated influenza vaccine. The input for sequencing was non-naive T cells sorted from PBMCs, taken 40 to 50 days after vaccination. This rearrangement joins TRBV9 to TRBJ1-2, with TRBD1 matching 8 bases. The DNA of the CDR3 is TGTGCCAGCAGCCCCCACTCCGGACAGGGCTATGGCTACACCTTC. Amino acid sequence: CASSPHSGQGYGYTF. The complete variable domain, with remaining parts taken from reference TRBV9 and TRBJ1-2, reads DSGVTQTPKHLITATGQRVTLRCSPRSGDLSVYWYQQSLDQGLQFLIQYYNGEERAKGNILERFSAQQFPDLHSELNLSSLELGDSALYFCASSPHSGQGYGYTFGSGTRLTVV.